This is a list of T cell receptor beta chains from one sample in a study of T-cell reconstitution after alpha-beta-depleted transplantation in children. Using its own MiXCR run on the PCR reads, TCRdb lists one record per CDR3 protein. The data hold 500,000 to 600,000 distinct CDR3 sequences, with less than 35% observed a single time. This material consisted of PBMCs from the stem cell graft donor, taken from the stem cell graft. Receptor source: a human donor who donated a stem cell graft to a child with aplastic anemia. CDR3s include the opening cysteine and the closing phenylalanine or tryptophan. D genes are given only for firm matches. Part of the rows lack a size; the others show once, few, many or a class for expanded clones.

>few|TRBJ1-5|12|NA|TRBV20-1
TGCAGTGCCCAGAGGAGTGGCCAGCCCCAGCATTTT
CSAQRSGQPQHF
>NA|TRBJ1-1|13|NA|TRBV19
TGTGCCAGTAGCACCGGGACGGCGGATGAAGCTTTCTTT
CASSTGTADEAFF
>NA|TRBJ2-3|19|TRBD2|TRBV5-1
TGCGCCAGCAGCGCCCCGCGGGGGCGCCTAGCGGGATTCACAGATACGCAGTATTTT
CASSAPRGRLAGFTDTQYF
>NA|TRBJ1-1|13|NA|TRBV6-1
TGTGCCAGCAGTGAAGTTCGCGCCGTTACGGCTTTCTTT
CASSEVRAVTAFF
>NA|TRBJ2-1|13|TRBD2|TRBV18
TGTGCCAGCACGACTAGCGGGAACAATGAGCAGTTCTTC
CASTTSGNNEQFF
>NA|TRBJ1-1|16|NA|TRBV6-2/TRBV6-3
TGTGCCAGCAGTTATATCTCGCGACTCCTGAACACTGAAGCTTTCTTT
CASSYISRLLNTEAFF
>NA|TRBJ2-6|17|NA|TRBV18
TGTGCCAGCCCATGGTGGGACCGTCAATCTGGGGCCAACGTCCTGACTTTC
CASPWWDRQSGANVLTF
>NA|TRBJ2-7|15|NA|TRBV7-2
TGTGCCAGCAGCTTAGTGGGCAGGAGGTCTGACGAGCAGTACTTC
CASSLVGRRSDEQYF
>NA|TRBJ2-4|16|NA|TRBV12-3/TRBV12-4
TGTGCCAGCAGTCCCCCTTTAGAGGGCGTCAAAAACATTCAGTACTTC
CASSPPLEGVKNIQYF
>few|TRBJ2-1|14|NA|TRBV6-5
TGTGCCAGCAGGATCCGGGACACCTACAATGAGCAGTTCTTC
CASRIRDTYNEQFF
>NA|TRBJ2-1|14|NA|TRBV11-3
TGTGCCAGCAGCTCTCTTACCGAGTCGGGTGAGCAGTTCTTC
CASSSLTESGEQFF
>few|TRBJ2-1|16|TRBD2|TRBV29-1
TGCAGCGTTGATCGTGCGGAGGGGAGCGGGAGCCATGAGCAGTTCTTC
CSVDRAEGSGSHEQFF
>few|TRBJ1-5|13|TRBD1|TRBV12-3/TRBV12-4
TGTGCCAGCACCACAGGGGGCAATCAGCCCCAGCATTTT
CASTTGGNQPQHF
>NA|TRBJ1-5|15|TRBD1|TRBV15
TGTGCCGCCAGACCTAGTCGAGGGGGCGGTCAGCCCCAGCATTTT
CAARPSRGGGQPQHF
>NA|TRBJ1-1|15|TRBD1|TRBV7-2
TGTGCCAGCAGGCGGACAGGGGGCGGGAACACTGAAGCTTTCTTT
CASRRTGGGNTEAFF
>NA|TRBJ2-7|12|NA|TRBV7-3
TGTGCCAGCAGCTCATATGGTTCGGAGCAGTACTTC
CASSSYGSEQYF
>NA|TRBJ1-5|13|TRBD1|TRBV9
TGTGCCAGCAGCCGGGACAGGGGTCAGCCCCAGCATTTT
CASSRDRGQPQHF
>NA|TRBJ2-7|13|NA|TRBV18
TGTGCCAGCTCGGCGCCAGGGAGAGACGAGCAGTACTTC
CASSAPGRDEQYF
>few|TRBJ1-5|16|NA|TRBV4-3
TGCGCCAGCAGCCAAGATCATAGACAGGGCAATCAGCCCCAGCATTTT
CASSQDHRQGNQPQHF
>NA|TRBJ1-4|15|NA|TRBV9
TGTGCCAGCAGCACAGCAGAGGCAACTAATGAAAAACTGTTTTTT
CASSTAEATNEKLFF
>NA|TRBJ1-2|15|NA|TRBV27
TGTGCCAGCAGTTTGACGGCCGGAGCTAACTATGGCTACACCTTC
CASSLTAGANYGYTF
>NA|TRBJ2-1|16|NA|TRBV9
TGTGCCAGCAGCGGACCTGGGGCAGGGTACTACAATGAGCAGTTCTTC
CASSGPGAGYYNEQFF
>NA|TRBJ1-1|13|NA|TRBV9
TGTGCCAGCAGCGTAGTTGAAGGCACTGAAGCTTTCTTT
CASSVVEGTEAFF
>few|TRBJ2-3|13|NA|TRBV20-1
TGCAGTGCTAAAGGGGGTAGCACAGATACGCAGTATTTT
CSAKGGSTDTQYF
>few|TRBJ2-7|14|NA|TRBV19
TGTGCCAGTAGTGCGGGACAGAGCTCCTACGAGCAGTACTTC
CASSAGQSSYEQYF
>NA|TRBJ2-1|13|NA|TRBV6-2/TRBV6-3
TGTGCCAGCAGGGCGGGACCCTACAATGAGCAGTTCTTC
CASRAGPYNEQFF
>NA|TRBJ1-4|17|TRBD1|TRBV12-3/TRBV12-4
TGTGCCAGCAGTTTACCCAGAACAGGGGTAACTAATGAAAAACTGTTTTTT
CASSLPRTGVTNEKLFF
>NA|TRBJ1-1|13|NA|TRBV20-1
TGCAGTGCTAGAGATGTCAATTATAAAGAAGCTTTCTTT
CSARDVNYKEAFF
>NA|TRBJ2-7|13|TRBD1|TRBV18
TGTGCCAGCTCACCGGGACAGGGTGTCGAGCAGTACTTC
CASSPGQGVEQYF
>few|TRBJ2-7|13|NA|TRBV10-2
TGCGCCAGCAGTGACTACACGGAAGCTGAGCAGTACTTC
CASSDYTEAEQYF
>NA|TRBJ2-5|13|TRBD2|TRBV20-1
TGCAGTGCTCGCCGGAGGGAGGGGGAGACCCAGTACTTC
CSARRREGETQYF
>few|TRBJ1-1|18|TRBD1|TRBV11-2
TGTGCCAGCAGCTTACCACCGGGACAGGGCTTCGTGAACACTGAAGCTTTCTTT
CASSLPPGQGFVNTEAFF
>NA|TRBJ1-5|15|TRBD1|TRBV12-3/TRBV12-4
TGTGCCAGCAGTTCCGGGACAGGGGGCGGGCAGCCCCAGCATTTT
CASSSGTGGGQPQHF
>NA|TRBJ2-7|12|NA|TRBV25-1
TGTGCCAGCAGTCTGACAATTCGGGAGCAGTACTTC
CASSLTIREQYF
>NA|TRBJ2-7|15|NA|TRBV21-1
TGTGCCAGCAGCACCCAAACCTGGAGTTCCTACGAGCAGTACTTC
CASSTQTWSSYEQYF
>once|TRBJ2-5|12|NA|TRBV5-6
TGTGCCAGCAGCTTGACAGTGGAGACCCAGTACTTC
CASSLTVETQYF
>NA|TRBJ2-5|15|NA|TRBV15
TGTGCCACCAGTCGTGCCGGGGGCTTCCAAGAGACCCAGTACTTC
CATSRAGGFQETQYF
>NA|TRBJ1-1|15|NA|TRBV18
TGTGCCAGCTCACCACAATTCGGGTCGGGGACTGAAGCTTTCTTT
CASSPQFGSGTEAFF
>few|TRBJ2-7|11|NA|TRBV26
TGTGCCAGCAGTTCAACTTCCGAGCAGTACTTC
CASSSTSEQYF
>few|TRBJ2-7|14|TRBD2|TRBV20-1
TGCAGTGCCTGGGTTGGGGGGGGAAACTACGAGCAGTACTTC
CSAWVGGGNYEQYF
>NA|TRBJ1-1|14|NA|TRBV30
TGTGCCTGCCCCAGTCAGGGCAGGAGCCCTGAAGCTTTCTTT
CACPSQGRSPEAFF
>NA|TRBJ1-4|14|NA|TRBV18
TGTGCCAGCTCACCGCAGGGACTTAATGAAAAACTGTTTTTT
CASSPQGLNEKLFF
>NA|TRBJ1-5|14|NA|TRBV15
TGTGCCACCAGCTCCGGGCGGAGCAATCAGCCCCAGCATTTT
CATSSGRSNQPQHF
>few|TRBJ2-7|15|TRBD2|TRBV6-5
TGTGCCAGCAGACCTAGACTAGCGGAGCTCTACGAGCAGTACTTC
CASRPRLAELYEQYF
>once|TRBJ2-4|19|TRBD2|TRBV5-1
TGCGCCAGCAGCTTGGGCCGCGTAACTAGCGGCGGGGCCAAAAACATTCAGTACTTC
CASSLGRVTSGGAKNIQYF
>NA|TRBJ1-2|13|NA|TRBV27
TGTGCCAGCCGCAGGGAGGCAGAGAGGGGCTACACCTTC
CASRREAERGYTF
>once|TRBJ1-2|13|NA|TRBV18
TGTGCCAGCTCACGGGACGCTGAACCAGGCTACACCTTC
CASSRDAEPGYTF
>few|TRBJ2-2|16|TRBD1|TRBV9
TGTGCCAGCAGCGTACGAGTCGGGACAGGGTCCGGGGAGCTGTTTTTT
CASSVRVGTGSGELFF